This record concerns one TCR beta chain sequence. Antigen: not known. The data are from a study of blood T cells in healthy people across ages. Study-wide points: Among T cells, TCR beta diversity per million cells dropped roughly linearly as age rose.

Primers used in a second PCR of roughly 6 to 11 cycles were a sample-barcoded 5' primer and a J-beta primer mix. MiXCR, applied by TCRdb to the 5' RACE reads, yields one record per CDR3 protein. The repertoire holds some 1.4 million distinct CDR3 sequences, with about 40% as singletons. Trimming left V 4 bases short and J 5 bases short, with 12 bases between. The CDR3 covers 13 residues. From germline, CDR1 is SQVTM and CDR2 ANQGSEA. The TCR originated in a woman aged 18-29 years in good health. Sequences were obtained from blood. The chain uses TRBV29-1 and TRBJ2-1; the D is unclear. The CDR3 sequence is CSVALLFNNEQFF. CDR3 bases: TGCAGCGTTGCCCTACTTTTTAACAATGAGCAGTTCTTC.